A selection of T cell receptor beta chains follows, all from one sample in a study of blood T cell repertoires in COVID-19. Repertoires were generated with immunoSEQ multiplex PCR, while TCRdb's copy carries only in-frame clones and drops some. The sample lists hundreds of thousands of clones, approximately 80% occurring once. Sequenced sample: peripheral blood. The receptors originated from a woman of 80 years or more with COVID-19, enrolled during active disease. Both conserved end residues are part of each CDR3. The D gene is left open where the match is weak. Expanded clones get a size class; other rows say once, few or many, or leave the size out.

TRBJ1-2 NA TRBD1 TRBV7-2 TGTGCCAGCAGCTTAGAACAGGGGTATGGCTACACCTTC CASSLEQGYGYTF
TRBJ1-1 few NA TRBV6-5 TGTGCCAGCAGTTACTCGGAGATCCCGAACACTGAAGCTTTCTTT CASSYSEIPNTEAFF
TRBJ2-2 NA NA TRBV27 TGTGCCAGCAGTTTATATCCTGATGTAATCTCGGTGGCCGGGGAGCTGTTTTTT CASSLYPDVISVAGELFF
TRBJ1-6 NA TRBD1 TRBV5-6 TGTGCCAGCAGCTTGGACAGGGGGTATAATTCACCCCTCCACTTT CASSLDRGYNSPLHF
TRBJ1-6 NA NA TRBV27 TGTGCCAGCAGTTTAGAGGTCGGGACACCCCTCCACTTT CASSLEVGTPLHF
TRBJ2-7 NA TRBD2 TRBV3-1/TRBV3-2 TGTGCCAGCAGTCAGCGGGACGGGAAATACGAGCAGTACTTC CASSQRDGKYEQYF
TRBJ2-7 NA NA TRBV7-9 TGTGCCAGCAGCCGAGGACTGACCTACGAGCAGTACTTC CASSRGLTYEQYF
TRBJ1-1 few TRBD1 TRBV5-1 TGCGCCAGCAGCTCCAGACAGGGAGGCTACCTGAACACTGAAGCTTTCTTT CASSSRQGGYLNTEAFF
TRBJ2-7 NA TRBD1 TRBV18 TGTGCCAGCTCAAAAGCGACAGGGACCTACGAGCAGTACTTC CASSKATGTYEQYF
TRBJ1-5 NA NA TRBV2 TGTGCCAGCATGTACGATGCAGGGGTAAATCAGCCCCAGCATTTT CASMYDAGVNQPQHF
TRBJ1-1 few NA TRBV6-5 TGTGCCAGCAGCCCCACTGTCTGGAACACTGAAGCTTTCTTT CASSPTVWNTEAFF
TRBJ2-5 NA TRBD2 TRBV3-1/TRBV3-2 TGTGCCAGCAGCCAAGATGGGATGCTAGCGGGAGGTGGAGGAGAGACCCAGTACTTC CASSQDGMLAGGGGETQYF
TRBJ2-6 NA TRBD1 TRBV24-1 TGTGCCACCAGTTCCTCCGGGACAGGACAATCCCACTCTGGGGCCAACGTCCTGACTTTC CATSSSGTGQSHSGANVLTF
TRBJ1-1 once NA TRBV7-3 TGTGCCAGCAGTCCGGGGAGGAACACTGAAGCTTTCTTT CASSPGRNTEAFF
TRBJ1-5 NA NA TRBV5-6 TGTGCCAGCAGCTTGGGCTGGCGCAATCAGCCCCAGCATTTT CASSLGWRNQPQHF
TRBJ1-1 NA NA TRBV6-2/TRBV6-3 TGTGCCAGCAGTTACTCTCCGGGAACAAGGGTAGGCACTGAAGCTTTCTTT CASSYSPGTRVGTEAFF
TRBJ2-7 NA TRBD2 TRBV5-1 TGCGCCAGTGCGGGGGGAGCGCTCTACGAGCAGTACTTC CASAGGALYEQYF
TRBJ1-1 NA TRBD1 TRBV30 TGTGCCTGGAGGGAGGGGGCCAACACTGAAGCTTTCTTT CAWREGANTEAFF
TRBJ2-3 NA NA TRBV18 TGTGCCAGCTCACCACCGAGAGGGCAGGCAGATACGCAGTATTTT CASSPPRGQADTQYF
TRBJ2-7 NA NA TRBV18 TGTGCCAGCTCACCCTCGGCGCCCCCGGGCTACGAGCAGTACTTC CASSPSAPPGYEQYF
TRBJ2-3 NA TRBD2 TRBV27 TGTGCCAGCAGCCTACTAGCGGGGAGCACAAGGGGGCGGGGGTATTTT CASSLLAGSTRGRGYF
TRBJ2-3 NA TRBD2 TRBV5-1 TGCGCCAGCAGCTTACTATTAGCGGGAGTCTCAGATACGCAGTATTTT CASSLLLAGVSDTQYF
TRBJ1-1 NA TRBD1 TRBV4-1 TGCGCCAGCAGCCAAGATGGGACAGCGAACACTGAAGCTTTCTTT CASSQDGTANTEAFF
TRBJ1-2 NA TRBD1 TRBV19 TGTGCCAGTACCCCGGACAGGGACAGGGGCTACACCTTC CASTPDRDRGYTF
TRBJ2-2 NA NA TRBV18 TGTGCCAGCTCAAGGCCTAGCGTGAACACCGGGGAGCTGTTTTTT CASSRPSVNTGELFF
TRBJ1-5 NA TRBD1 TRBV28 TGTGCCAGCAGTTATCAGGGGGCTTATCAGCCCCAGCATTTT CASSYQGAYQPQHF
TRBJ1-1 NA NA TRBV19 TGTGCCAGTAGTTATGCAGGAATTGAAGCTTTCTTT CASSYAGIEAFF
TRBJ2-1 NA TRBD2 TRBV5-5 TGTGCCAGCAGCTTTAGGCTAGCGGGGGGCCCTAGCTCCTACAATGAGCAGTTCTTC CASSFRLAGGPSSYNEQFF
TRBJ2-3 NA NA TRBV7-3 TGTGCCAGCAGCTTCGGACTGGGCACAGATACGCAGTATTTT CASSFGLGTDTQYF
TRBJ2-5 NA NA TRBV19 TGTGCCAGTAGCCTCGCGGGGAGATGGGAGACCCAGTACTTC CASSLAGRWETQYF
TRBJ1-2 NA NA TRBV29-1 TGCAGCGTTGAACGAGGGAACTATGGCTACACCTTC CSVERGNYGYTF
TRBJ2-3 once TRBD1 TRBV19 TGTGCCAGTTCCACCGGGACAGTCGCAGATACGCAGTATTTT CASSTGTVADTQYF
TRBJ1-5 NA NA TRBV3-1/TRBV3-2 TGTGCCAGCAGCCAAGACAGGGCCCAGCCCCAGCATTTT CASSQDRAQPQHF
TRBJ2-7 NA TRBD1 TRBV6-5 TGTGCCAGCAGTTTCCCCGGGACAGATTACGAGCAGTACTTC CASSFPGTDYEQYF
TRBJ2-1 NA TRBD2 TRBV9 TGTGCCAGCAGCGTAGTGGGGACTAGCGCATACAATGAGCAGTTCTTC CASSVVGTSAYNEQFF
TRBJ1-5 few NA TRBV19 TGTGCCAGTAGTACAGGGATTTATCAGCCCCAGCATTTT CASSTGIYQPQHF
TRBJ1-3 NA TRBD1 TRBV6-5 TGTGCCAGCAGAGGGACAGGGAAAGGAAACACCATATATTTT CASRGTGKGNTIYF
TRBJ1-6 NA NA TRBV7-9 TGTGCCAGCAGCTCCGATGGGGGGAATTCACCCCTCCACTTT CASSSDGGNSPLHF
TRBJ1-2 NA TRBD1 TRBV9 TGTGCCAGCAGCGTAGGTGGGGGACAGGGGATTGACTATGGCTACACCTTC CASSVGGGQGIDYGYTF
TRBJ2-2 NA TRBD1 TRBV5-1 TGCGCCAGCAGCTTGACTTCGGACAGGGGCACGAACACCGGGGAGCTGTTTTTT CASSLTSDRGTNTGELFF
TRBJ2-2 NA NA TRBV25-1 TGTGCCAGCAGTGCCCTGGGACTGACGAACACCGGGGAGCTGTTTTTT CASSALGLTNTGELFF
TRBJ2-7 few NA TRBV2 TGTGCCAGCAGTGAAGGGAGGGCCGGATACGAGCAGTACTTC CASSEGRAGYEQYF
TRBJ1-1 NA TRBD1 TRBV27 TGTGCCAGCAGTTCCGACAGGGCCTATCTGAACACTGAAGCTTTCTTT CASSSDRAYLNTEAFF
TRBJ1-3 NA NA TRBV14 TGTGCCAGCAGCCCGGAACAGGGTCCTGGAAACACCATATATTTT CASSPEQGPGNTIYF